A selection of T cell receptor beta chains follows, all from one sample in a study of cytomegalovirus exposure and HLA in healthy donors. Data came from immunoSEQ multiplex PCR; TCRdb stores just in-frame clones and leaves some out. Of more than 140,000 clones in the sample, 75% to 80% were seen once. The sequenced sample was PBMCs. The receptors were sampled from a male donor in good health and CMV-seronegative. Each CDR3 is given with its conserved first and last residue. D genes are given only for firm matches. The size of a clone is reported for some rows only, either as once, few or many, or as a class for expanded clones.

clone size	D gene	V gene	J gene	CDR3 protein	CDR3 DNA
-	-	TRBV4-2	TRBJ2-2	CASSPRLANTGELFF	TGTGCCAGCAGCCCGAGGCTAGCTAACACCGGGGAGCTGTTTTTT
-	-	TRBV5-1	TRBJ2-1	CASSFGLSSYNEQFF	TGCGCCAGCAGCTTCGGACTCAGCTCCTACAATGAGCAGTTCTTC
-	TRBD1	TRBV7-9	TRBJ1-1	CASSLTGVSTEAFF	TGTGCCAGCAGCCTGACAGGGGTAAGCACTGAAGCTTTCTTT
-	-	TRBV6-1	TRBJ1-3	CASSAEGISGNTIYF	TGTGCCAGCAGTGCCGAGGGCATCTCCGGAAACACCATATATTTT
-	-	TRBV10-3	TRBJ2-7	CAISEASYEQYF	TGTGCCATCAGTGAGGCGAGCTACGAGCAGTACTTC
-	TRBD2	TRBV9	TRBJ2-3	CASSDWAGGSTDTQYF	TGTGCCAGCAGCGACTGGGCGGGGGGGAGCACAGATACGCAGTATTTT
-	-	TRBV7-9	TRBJ1-1	CASSLNADTEAFF	TGTGCCAGCAGCTTGAATGCGGACACTGAAGCTTTCTTT
few	TRBD1	TRBV30	TRBJ2-4	CACDRGSLGAKNIQYF	TGTGCCTGCGACAGGGGGAGTCTCGGGGCCAAAAACATTCAGTACTTC
-	-	TRBV29-1	TRBJ2-1	CSVEARYNEQFF	TGCAGCGTTGAGGCGAGGTACAATGAGCAGTTCTTC
-	-	TRBV9	TRBJ1-2	CASSVGNSGGYGYTF	TGTGCCAGCAGCGTAGGCAATTCGGGGGGGTATGGCTACACCTTC
-	-	TRBV25-1	TRBJ1-2	CASSETGLYGYTF	TGTGCCAGCAGTGAGACAGGACTCTATGGCTACACCTTC
-	TRBD1	TRBV6-6	TRBJ1-5	CASSEGQWVQPQHF	TGTGCCAGCAGTGAGGGACAGTGGGTTCAGCCCCAGCATTTT
-	-	TRBV2	TRBJ2-5	CASSGDLYQETQYF	TGTGCCAGCAGCGGGGACTTGTACCAAGAGACCCAGTACTTC
-	TRBD2	TRBV4-3	TRBJ2-5	CASSQGASGGAGETQYF	TGCGCCAGCAGCCAAGGCGCTAGCGGGGGGGCCGGAGAGACCCAGTACTTC
-	TRBD1	TRBV30	TRBJ1-6	CAWSGQGGSPLHF	TGTGCCTGGAGTGGACAGGGTGGATCACCCCTCCACTTT
-	TRBD1	TRBV9	TRBJ1-2	CASSVADRVGSYGYTF	TGTGCCAGCAGCGTAGCGGACAGGGTCGGTTCCTATGGCTACACCTTC
-	-	TRBV7-2	TRBJ1-1	CASSFRVTEAFF	TGTGCCAGCAGCTTCAGGGTGACTGAAGCTTTCTTT
-	TRBD1	TRBV15	TRBJ1-4	CATRDRAGEKLFF	TGTGCCACCAGGGACAGGGCGGGGGAAAAACTGTTTTTT
-	TRBD2	TRBV7-2	TRBJ2-5	CASSSSSGRAETQYF	TGTGCCAGCAGCTCCTCTAGCGGGAGGGCGGAGACCCAGTACTTC
-	TRBD1	TRBV6-6	TRBJ1-2	CASSWDRGGYGYTF	TGTGCCAGCAGTTGGGACAGGGGCGGCTATGGCTACACCTTC
-	TRBD1	TRBV5-1	TRBJ1-4	CASSVEEGAVSNEKLFF	TGCGCCAGCAGCGTGGAGGAGGGGGCAGTTAGTAATGAAAAACTGTTTTTT
few	-	TRBV4-1	TRBJ1-2	CASSQDGGSYGYTF	TGCGCCAGCAGCCAAGACGGCGGTTCCTATGGCTACACCTTC
-	TRBD2	TRBV9	TRBJ2-1	CASSVGAGGGSHNEQFF	TGTGCCAGCAGCGTAGGAGCGGGGGGCGGATCACACAATGAGCAGTTCTTC
-	TRBD2	TRBV9	TRBJ2-7	CASSPTAGLAGEQYF	TGTGCCAGCAGCCCGACGGCAGGACTAGCGGGCGAGCAGTACTTC
-	-	TRBV6-5	TRBJ1-2	CASSYSGAANYGYTF	TGTGCCAGCAGTTACTCAGGGGCTGCTAACTATGGCTACACCTTC
-	TRBD1	TRBV27	TRBJ1-4	CASSFRGREKLFF	TGTGCCAGCAGTTTCAGGGGGCGGGAAAAACTGTTTTTT
-	-	TRBV6-5	TRBJ2-2	CASSYGPNTGELFF	TGTGCCAGCAGTTACGGCCCGAACACCGGGGAGCTGTTTTTT
-	TRBD2	TRBV4-1	TRBJ2-7	CASSPSPGTNNEQYF	TGCGCCAGCAGCCCTTCTCCCGGGACTAATAACGAGCAGTACTTC
-	-	TRBV11-3	TRBJ2-5	CASSLGHGVTQYF	TGTGCCAGCAGCTTAGGCCACGGGGTGACCCAGTACTTC
-	TRBD2	TRBV10-3	TRBJ2-2	CAISENPGGRTGELFF	TGTGCCATCAGTGAAAACCCGGGGGGACGGACCGGGGAGCTGTTTTTT
-	TRBD1	TRBV19	TRBJ1-1	CASSQLGGPEAFF	TGTGCCAGTAGTCAGCTAGGGGGCCCTGAAGCTTTCTTT
-	-	TRBV2	TRBJ2-6	CASSAGANVLTF	TGTGCCAGCTCGGCTGGGGCCAACGTCCTGACTTTC
-	TRBD1	TRBV19	TRBJ1-1	CASGQGYTEAFF	TGTGCCAGCGGACAGGGCTACACTGAAGCTTTCTTT
-	-	TRBV2	TRBJ1-5	CASSAEVGNQPQHF	TGTGCCAGCAGTGCAGAGGTCGGCAATCAGCCCCAGCATTTT
-	TRBD2	TRBV10-1	TRBJ2-5	CASSETASGTQETQYF	TGCGCCAGCAGTGAGACAGCTAGCGGGACCCAAGAGACCCAGTACTTC
-	-	TRBV7-8	TRBJ1-1	CASSLFTGSTEAFF	TGTGCCAGCAGCTTATTTACAGGGAGCACTGAAGCTTTCTTT
-	TRBD1	TRBV9	TRBJ2-7	CASSVGDRGFYEQYF	TGTGCCAGCAGCGTAGGGGACAGGGGGTTCTACGAGCAGTACTTC
-	-	TRBV11-2	TRBJ1-1	CASSWGDSSLAEAFF	TGTGCCAGCAGCTGGGGGGATTCCTCTCTCGCTGAAGCTTTCTTT
-	TRBD1	TRBV6-5	TRBJ2-7	CASSPNRGRGEQYF	TGTGCCAGCAGCCCGAACAGGGGACGGGGCGAGCAGTACTTC
-	TRBD1	TRBV4-3	TRBJ2-7	CASSPGQGVDEQYF	TGCGCCAGCAGTCCTGGACAGGGTGTCGACGAGCAGTACTTC
-	TRBD1	TRBV6-5	TRBJ1-3	CASRPGQPSGNTIYF	TGTGCCAGCAGGCCGGGACAGCCCTCTGGAAACACCATATATTTT
-	-	TRBV9	TRBJ1-6	CASSVLYNSPLHF	TGTGCCAGCAGCGTACTCTATAATTCACCCCTCCACTTT